This T cell receptor (beta chain) was recorded in a study of cytomegalovirus exposure and HLA in healthy donors. In the PCR, 60 Vbeta and 13 Jbeta primers were used. The method was immunoSEQ multiplex PCR; TCRdb's version includes in-frame clones alone and lacks a portion of them. This table has around 150,000 clones, more than 65% appearing once. This clone has more than one count but fewer than ten. What it recognizes is unknown. Study-wide results and limits: Highly shared sequence variants in one cluster were likely a sequencing artifact.

Specimen: PBMCs. The sequence was collected from a man in his fifties or sixties in good health and CMV-seropositive.

Written as DNA, the CDR3 is TGTGCCAGCAGCAGGGACAGCCTGGAGTTCAATGAGCAGTTCTTC. Translation: CASSRDSLEFNEQFF. V is TRBV7-3 and J is TRBJ2-1, with TRBD1 matching 7 bases. V lost 5 bases to trimming and J lost 6 bases; unmatched junction nucleotides: 10. This CDR3 comprises 15 residues. Per germline, CDR1 SGHTA and CDR2 FQGTGA.